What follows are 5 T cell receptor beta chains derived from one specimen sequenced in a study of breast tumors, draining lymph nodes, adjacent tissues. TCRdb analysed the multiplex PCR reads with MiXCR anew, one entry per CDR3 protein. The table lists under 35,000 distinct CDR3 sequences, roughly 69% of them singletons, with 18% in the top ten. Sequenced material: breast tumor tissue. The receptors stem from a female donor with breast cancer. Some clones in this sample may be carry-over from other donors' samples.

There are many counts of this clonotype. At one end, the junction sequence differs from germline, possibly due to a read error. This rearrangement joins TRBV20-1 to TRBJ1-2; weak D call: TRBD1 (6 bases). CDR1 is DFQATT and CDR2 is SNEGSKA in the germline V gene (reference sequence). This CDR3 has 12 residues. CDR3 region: CSASGQNYGSTF. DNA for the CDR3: TGCAGTGCTAGCGGACAGAACTATGGCTCCACCTTC.

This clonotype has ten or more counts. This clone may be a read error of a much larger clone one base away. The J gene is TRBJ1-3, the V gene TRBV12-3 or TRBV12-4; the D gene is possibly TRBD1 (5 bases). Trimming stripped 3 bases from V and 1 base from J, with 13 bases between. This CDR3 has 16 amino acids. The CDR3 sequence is CASSFSGGGSGNTIYF. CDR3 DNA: TGTGCCAGCAGTTTCTCCGGGGGAGGGTCTGGAAACACCATATATTTT.

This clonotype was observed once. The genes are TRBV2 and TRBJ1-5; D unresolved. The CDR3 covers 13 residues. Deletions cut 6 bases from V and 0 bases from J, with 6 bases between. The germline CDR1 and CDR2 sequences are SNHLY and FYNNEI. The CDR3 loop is CASRSDSNQPQHF. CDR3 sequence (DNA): TGTGCCAGCAGGTCGGATAGCAATCAGCCCCAGCATTTT. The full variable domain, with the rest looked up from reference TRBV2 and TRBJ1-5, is EPEVTQTPSHQVTQMGQEVILRCVPISNHLYFYWYRQILGQKVEFLVSFYNNEISEKSEIFDDQFSVERPDGSNFTLKIRSTKLEDSAMYFCASRSDSNQPQHFGDGTRLSIL.

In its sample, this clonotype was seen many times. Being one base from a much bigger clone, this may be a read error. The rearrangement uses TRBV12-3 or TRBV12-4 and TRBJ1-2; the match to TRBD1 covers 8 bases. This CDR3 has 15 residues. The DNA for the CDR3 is TGTGCCAGCAGTTTAGCCCAGGGGGCCAGTTGGGGCTACGCCTTC. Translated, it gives CASSLAQGASWGYAF.

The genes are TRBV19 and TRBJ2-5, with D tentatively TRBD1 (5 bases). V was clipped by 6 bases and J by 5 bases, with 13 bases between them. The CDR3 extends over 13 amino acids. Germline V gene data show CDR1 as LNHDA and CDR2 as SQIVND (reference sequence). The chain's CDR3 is CASSAGNRETQYF. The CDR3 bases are TGTGCCAGTAGCGCAGGGAATCGGGAGACCCAGTACTTC.